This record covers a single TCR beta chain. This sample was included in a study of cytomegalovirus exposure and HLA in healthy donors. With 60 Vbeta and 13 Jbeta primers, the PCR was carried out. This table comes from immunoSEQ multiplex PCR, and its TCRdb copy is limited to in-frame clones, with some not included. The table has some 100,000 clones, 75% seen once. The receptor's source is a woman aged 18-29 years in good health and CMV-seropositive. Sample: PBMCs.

CDR3 in DNA: TGTGCCAGCAATCCATTAGGGACTTACCAAGAGACCCAGTACTTC. Amino acid sequence: CASNPLGTYQETQYF. The chain couples TRBV6-5 to TRBJ2-5; a weak D match, TRBD2 (6 bases). The germline V gene has CDR1 MNHEY and CDR2 SVGAGI. This CDR3 comprises 15 residues. The germline V and J ends were trimmed by 7 bases and 0 bases, with 15 bases remaining between them.